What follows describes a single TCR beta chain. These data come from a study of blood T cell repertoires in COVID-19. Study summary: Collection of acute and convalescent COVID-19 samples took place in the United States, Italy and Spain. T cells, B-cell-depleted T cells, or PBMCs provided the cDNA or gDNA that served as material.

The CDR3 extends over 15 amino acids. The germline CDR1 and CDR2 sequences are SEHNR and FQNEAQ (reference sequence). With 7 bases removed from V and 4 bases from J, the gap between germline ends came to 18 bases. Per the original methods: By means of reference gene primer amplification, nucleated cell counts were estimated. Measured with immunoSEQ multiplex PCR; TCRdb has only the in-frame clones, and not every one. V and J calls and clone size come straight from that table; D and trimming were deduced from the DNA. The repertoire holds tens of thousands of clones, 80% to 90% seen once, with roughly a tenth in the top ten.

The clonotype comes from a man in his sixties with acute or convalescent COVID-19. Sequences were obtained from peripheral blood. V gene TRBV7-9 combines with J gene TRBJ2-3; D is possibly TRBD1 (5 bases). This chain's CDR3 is CASTLSDKRADTQYF. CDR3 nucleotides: TGTGCCAGCACCCTATCGGACAAGAGAGCAGATACGCAGTATTTT.